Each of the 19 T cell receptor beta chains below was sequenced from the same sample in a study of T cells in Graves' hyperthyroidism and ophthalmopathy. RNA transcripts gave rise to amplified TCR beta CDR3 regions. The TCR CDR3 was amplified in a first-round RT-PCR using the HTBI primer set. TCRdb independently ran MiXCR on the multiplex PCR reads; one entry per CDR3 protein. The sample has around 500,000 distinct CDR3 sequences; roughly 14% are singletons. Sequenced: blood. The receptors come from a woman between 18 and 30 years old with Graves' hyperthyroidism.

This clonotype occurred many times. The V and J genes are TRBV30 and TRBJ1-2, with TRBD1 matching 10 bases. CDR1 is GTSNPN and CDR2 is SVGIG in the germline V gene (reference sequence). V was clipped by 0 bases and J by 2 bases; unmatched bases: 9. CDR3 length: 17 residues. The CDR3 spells CAWSVLYGTGANYGYTF. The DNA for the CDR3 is TGTGCCTGGAGTGTACTGTATGGGACAGGGGCCAACTATGGCTACACCTTC.

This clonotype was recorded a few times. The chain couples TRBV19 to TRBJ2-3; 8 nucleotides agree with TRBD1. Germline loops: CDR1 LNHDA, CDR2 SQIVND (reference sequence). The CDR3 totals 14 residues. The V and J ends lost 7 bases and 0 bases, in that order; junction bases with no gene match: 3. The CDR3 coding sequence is TGTGCCAGTAAGGCAGGGGGCAGCACAGATACGCAGTATTTT. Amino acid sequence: CASKAGGSTDTQYF.

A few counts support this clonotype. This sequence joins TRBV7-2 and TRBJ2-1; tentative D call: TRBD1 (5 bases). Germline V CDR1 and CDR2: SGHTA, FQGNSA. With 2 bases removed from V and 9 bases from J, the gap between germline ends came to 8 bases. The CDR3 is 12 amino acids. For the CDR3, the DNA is TGTGCCAGCAGCTTACGTCAGGGTGAGCAGTTCTTC. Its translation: CASSLRQGEQFF.

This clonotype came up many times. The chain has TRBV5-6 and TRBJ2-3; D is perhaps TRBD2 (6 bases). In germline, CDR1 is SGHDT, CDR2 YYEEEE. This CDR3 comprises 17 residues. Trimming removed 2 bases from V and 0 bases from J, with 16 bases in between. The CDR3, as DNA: TGTGCCAGCAGCTTACCAACAGCAAGCGGGAGCACAGATACGCAGTATTTT. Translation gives CASSLPTASGSTDTQYF.

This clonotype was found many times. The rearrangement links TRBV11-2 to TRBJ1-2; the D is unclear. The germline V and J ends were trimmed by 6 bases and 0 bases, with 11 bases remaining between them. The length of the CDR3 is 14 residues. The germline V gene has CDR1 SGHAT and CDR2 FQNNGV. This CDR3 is CASSPGPTNYGYTF. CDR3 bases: TGTGCCAGCAGTCCCGGACCAACTAACTATGGCTACACCTTC.

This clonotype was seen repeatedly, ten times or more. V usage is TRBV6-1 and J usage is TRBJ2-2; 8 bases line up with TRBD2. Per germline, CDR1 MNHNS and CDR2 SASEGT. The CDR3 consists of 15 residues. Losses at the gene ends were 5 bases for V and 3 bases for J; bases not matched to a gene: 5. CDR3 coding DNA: TGTGCCAGCAGTTGGGTAGCGGGGTACACCGGGGAGCTGTTTTTT. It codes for CASSWVAGYTGELFF.

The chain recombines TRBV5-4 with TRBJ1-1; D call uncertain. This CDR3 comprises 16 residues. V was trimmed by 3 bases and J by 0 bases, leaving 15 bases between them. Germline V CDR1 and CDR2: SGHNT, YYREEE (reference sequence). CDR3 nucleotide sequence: TGTGCCAGCAGCTCAGCTCTCATGGGGATGAACACTGAAGCTTTCTTT. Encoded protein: CASSSALMGMNTEAFF.

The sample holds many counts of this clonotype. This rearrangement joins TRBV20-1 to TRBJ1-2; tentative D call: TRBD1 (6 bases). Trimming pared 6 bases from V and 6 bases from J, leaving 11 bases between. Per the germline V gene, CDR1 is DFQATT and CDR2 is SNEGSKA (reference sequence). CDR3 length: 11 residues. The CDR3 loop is CSASKGDGYTF. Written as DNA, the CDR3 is TGCAGTGCCAGTAAGGGGGATGGCTACACCTTC.

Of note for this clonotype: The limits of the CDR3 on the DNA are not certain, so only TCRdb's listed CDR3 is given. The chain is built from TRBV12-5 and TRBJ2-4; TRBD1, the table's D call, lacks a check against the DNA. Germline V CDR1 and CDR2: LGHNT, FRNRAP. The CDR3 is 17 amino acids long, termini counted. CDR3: CASGLPQGWGGGNIRYF.

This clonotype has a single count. The CDR3 sequence is CASSTRQGKGYEQYF. CDR3 DNA sequence: TGTGCCAGTAGTACCCGACAGGGGAAAGGCTACGAGCAGTACTTC. The chain combines TRBV19 with TRBJ2-7; 8 bases are shared with TRBD1. Looked up from germline, CDR1 is LNHDA and CDR2 is SQIVND (reference sequence). Germline trimming cut 4 bases from V and 3 bases from J; bases unmatched to any gene: 8. This CDR3 spans 15 amino acids.

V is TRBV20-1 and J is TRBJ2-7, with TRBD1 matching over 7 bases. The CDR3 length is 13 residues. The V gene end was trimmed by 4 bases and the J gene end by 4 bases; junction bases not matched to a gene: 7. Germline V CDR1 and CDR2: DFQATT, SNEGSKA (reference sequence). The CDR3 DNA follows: TGCAGTGCTACCGAACTACAGGGGTACGAGCAGTACGTC. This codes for CSATELQGYEQYV.

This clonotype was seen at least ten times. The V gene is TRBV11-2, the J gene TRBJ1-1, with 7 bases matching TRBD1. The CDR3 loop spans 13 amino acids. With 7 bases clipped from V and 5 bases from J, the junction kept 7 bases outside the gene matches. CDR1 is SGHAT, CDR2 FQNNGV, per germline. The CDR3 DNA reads TGTGCCAGCACGCCGGGACAGACGACTGAAGCTTTCTTT. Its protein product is CASTPGQTTEAFF.

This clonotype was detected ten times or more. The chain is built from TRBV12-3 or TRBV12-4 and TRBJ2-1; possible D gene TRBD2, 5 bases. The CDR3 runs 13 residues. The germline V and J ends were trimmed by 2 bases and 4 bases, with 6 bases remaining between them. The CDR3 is CASSLREYNEQFF. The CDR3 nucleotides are TGTGCCAGCAGTTTAAGGGAGTACAATGAGCAGTTCTTC.

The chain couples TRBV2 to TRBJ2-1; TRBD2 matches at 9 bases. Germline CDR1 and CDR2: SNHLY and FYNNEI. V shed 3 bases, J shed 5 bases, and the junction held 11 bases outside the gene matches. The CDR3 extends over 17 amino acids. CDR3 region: CASSEGLAGFGDNEQFF. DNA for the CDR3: TGTGCCAGCAGTGAGGGGCTAGCGGGATTCGGGGACAATGAGCAGTTCTTC.

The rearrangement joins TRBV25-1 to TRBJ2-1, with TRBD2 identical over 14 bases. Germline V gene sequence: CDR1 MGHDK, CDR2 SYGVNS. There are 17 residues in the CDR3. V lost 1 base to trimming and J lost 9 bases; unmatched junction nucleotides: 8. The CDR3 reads CASSESIGLAGGAEQFF. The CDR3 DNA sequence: TGTGCCAGCAGTGAATCAATAGGACTAGCGGGAGGTGCTGAGCAGTTCTTC.

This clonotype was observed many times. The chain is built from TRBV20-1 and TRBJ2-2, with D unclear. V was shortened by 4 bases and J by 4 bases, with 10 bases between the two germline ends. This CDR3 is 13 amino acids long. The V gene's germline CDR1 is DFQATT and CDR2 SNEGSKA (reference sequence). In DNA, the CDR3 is TGCAGTGCTACACAAGATATCACCGGGGAGCTGTTTTTT. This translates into CSATQDITGELFF.

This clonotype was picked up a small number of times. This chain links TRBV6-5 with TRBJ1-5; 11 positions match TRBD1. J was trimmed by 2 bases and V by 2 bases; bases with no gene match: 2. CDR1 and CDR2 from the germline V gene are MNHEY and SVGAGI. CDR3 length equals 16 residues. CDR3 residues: CASSYRDRGGNQPQHF. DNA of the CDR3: TGTGCCAGCAGTTACAGGGACAGGGGGGGCAATCAGCCCCAGCATTTT.

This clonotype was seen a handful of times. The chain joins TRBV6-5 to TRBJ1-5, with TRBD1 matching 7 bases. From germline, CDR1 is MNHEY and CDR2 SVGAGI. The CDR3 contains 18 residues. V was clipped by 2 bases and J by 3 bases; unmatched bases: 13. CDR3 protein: CASSYTDTPDRLNQPQHF. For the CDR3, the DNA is TGTGCCAGCAGTTACACCGACACCCCGGACAGGCTCAATCAGCCCCAGCATTTT.

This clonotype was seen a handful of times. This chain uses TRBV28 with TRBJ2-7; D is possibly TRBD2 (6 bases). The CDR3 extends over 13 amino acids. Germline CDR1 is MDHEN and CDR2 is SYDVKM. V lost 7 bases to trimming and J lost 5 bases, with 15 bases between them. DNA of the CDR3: TGTGCCAGCACCCTAGCGTCAGTCGACGAGCAGTACTTC. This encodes CASTLASVDEQYF.